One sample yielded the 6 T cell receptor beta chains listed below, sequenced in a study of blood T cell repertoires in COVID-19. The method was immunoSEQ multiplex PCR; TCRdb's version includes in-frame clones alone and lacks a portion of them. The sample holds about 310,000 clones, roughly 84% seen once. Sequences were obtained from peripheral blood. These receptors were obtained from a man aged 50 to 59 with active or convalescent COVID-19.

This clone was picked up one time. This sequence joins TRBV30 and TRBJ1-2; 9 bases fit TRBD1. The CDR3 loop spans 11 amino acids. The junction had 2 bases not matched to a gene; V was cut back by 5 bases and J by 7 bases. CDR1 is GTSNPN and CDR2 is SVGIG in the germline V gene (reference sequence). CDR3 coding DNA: TGTGCCTGGGGGACAGGGTTTGGCTACACCTTC. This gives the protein CAWGTGFGYTF.

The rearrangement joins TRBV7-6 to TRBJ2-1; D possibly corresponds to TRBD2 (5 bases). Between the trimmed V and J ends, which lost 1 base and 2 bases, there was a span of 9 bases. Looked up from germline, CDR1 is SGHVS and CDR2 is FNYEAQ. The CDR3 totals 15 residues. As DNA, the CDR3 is TGTGCCAGCAGCTTAGAACTAGGGACCTACAATGAGCAGTTCTTC. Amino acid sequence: CASSLELGTYNEQFF.

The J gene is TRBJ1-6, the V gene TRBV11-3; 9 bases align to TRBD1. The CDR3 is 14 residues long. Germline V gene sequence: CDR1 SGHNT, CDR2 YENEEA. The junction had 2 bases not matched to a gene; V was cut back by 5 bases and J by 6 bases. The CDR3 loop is CASSHRGPNSPLHF. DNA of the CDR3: TGTGCCAGCAGCCACAGGGGGCCTAATTCACCCCTCCACTTT.

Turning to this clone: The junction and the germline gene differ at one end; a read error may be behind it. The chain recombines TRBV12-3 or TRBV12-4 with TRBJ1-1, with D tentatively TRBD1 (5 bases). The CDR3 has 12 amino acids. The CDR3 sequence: CASSLALYRTYF. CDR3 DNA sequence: TGTGCCAGCAGTTTAGCGCTATACAGGACGTACTTT.

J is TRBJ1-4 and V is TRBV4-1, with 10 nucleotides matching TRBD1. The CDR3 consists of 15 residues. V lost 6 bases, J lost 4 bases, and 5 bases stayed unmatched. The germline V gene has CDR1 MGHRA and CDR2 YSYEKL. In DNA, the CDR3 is TGCGCCAGCAGAGGGGACAGGGGTGATAATGAAAAACTGTTTTTT. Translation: CASRGDRGDNEKLFF.

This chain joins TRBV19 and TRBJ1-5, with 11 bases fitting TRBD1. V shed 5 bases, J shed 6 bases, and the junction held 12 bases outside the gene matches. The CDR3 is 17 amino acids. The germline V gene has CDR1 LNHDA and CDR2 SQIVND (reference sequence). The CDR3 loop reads CASSGEGDRGDGQPQHF. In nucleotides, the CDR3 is TGTGCCAGTAGTGGCGAGGGGGACAGGGGGGACGGTCAGCCCCAGCATTTT. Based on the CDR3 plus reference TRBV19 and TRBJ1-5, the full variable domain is DGGITQSPKYLFRKEGQNVTLSCEQNLNHDAMYWYRQDPGQGLRLIYYSQIVNDFQKGDIAEGYSVSREKKESFPLTVTSAQKNPTAFYLCASSGEGDRGDGQPQHFGDGTRLSIL.